This is a list of T cell receptor beta chains from one sample in a study of PD-1 blockade in classical Hodgkin lymphoma. Repertoires were generated with immunoSEQ multiplex PCR, while TCRdb's copy carries only in-frame clones and drops some. This sample has 35,000 to 50,000 clones, with 65% to 80% found just once. The starting material was peripheral blood mononuclear cells (PBMCs), obtained at baseline. These receptor sequences come from a human donor with classical Hodgkin lymphoma. Both conserved end residues are part of each CDR3. D genes are given only for firm matches. A clone size is listed for some rows: how often the clone was seen (once, few, many), or a class if it is expanded.

j_call,clone_size,v_call,d_call,cdr3_nt,cdr3_aa
TRBJ2-6,NA,TRBV7-8,NA,TGTGCCAGCAGCCCCCTCCCGGGCGTCCTGACTTTC,CASSPLPGVLTF
TRBJ2-2,few,TRBV7-9,NA,TGTGCCAGCAGCTTAGATGGGGGCGCCGGGGAGCTGTTTTTT,CASSLDGGAGELFF
TRBJ1-2,NA,TRBV25-1,TRBD1,TGTGCCAGCAGTGACCTACAGGGGAACTATGGCTACACCTTC,CASSDLQGNYGYTF
TRBJ2-3,NA,TRBV19,TRBD1,TGTGCCAGTAGTACACGACAGGGAAGCACAGATACGCAGTATTTT,CASSTRQGSTDTQYF
TRBJ2-7,NA,TRBV28,TRBD2,TGTGCCAGCGGGCTAGCGGGATTCACCTACGAGCAGTACTTC,CASGLAGFTYEQYF
TRBJ2-7,few,TRBV14,NA,TGTGCCAGCAGCCAAGACCCACGCTCACGAGGTTCCTACGAGCAGTACTTC,CASSQDPRSRGSYEQYF
TRBJ1-1,once,TRBV6-6,NA,TGTGCCAGCAGTTATGGGTCGAACACTGAAGCTTTCTTT,CASSYGSNTEAFF
TRBJ2-5,NA,TRBV19,NA,TGTGCCAGTAGTATGCCAGGCGACCAAGAGACCCAGTACTTC,CASSMPGDQETQYF
TRBJ2-7,few,TRBV6-5,TRBD1,TGTGCCAGCAGTTACACTGGACAGGGGGCCTACGAGCAGTACTTC,CASSYTGQGAYEQYF
TRBJ1-2,NA,TRBV27,NA,TGTGCCAGCAGTAACAGGGATTATGGCTACACCTTC,CASSNRDYGYTF
TRBJ1-5,medium-sized,TRBV19,NA,TGTGCCAGTAGTCTTACGGGGGCTCGGCAGCCCCAGCATTTT,CASSLTGARQPQHF
TRBJ1-1,NA,TRBV7-3,NA,TGTGCCAGCAGCTCAAAAGGCGGCCTGAACACTGAAGCTTTCTTT,CASSSKGGLNTEAFF
TRBJ1-3,once,TRBV19,NA,TGTGCCAGTAGTATGGGGCTTCAGCCTGGAAACACCATATATTTT,CASSMGLQPGNTIYF
TRBJ2-7,NA,TRBV9,TRBD2,TGTGCCAGCAGCTCCGGGACTAGCGGCTCCTACGAGCAGTACTTC,CASSSGTSGSYEQYF
TRBJ1-2,NA,TRBV7-9,TRBD1,TGTGCCAGCAGCTTAGGAAACAGGGGATGGAGAGGCTACACCTTC,CASSLGNRGWRGYTF
TRBJ1-1,NA,TRBV29-1,NA,TGCAGCGTTGTTGCCTCGACAACTGAAGCTTTCTTT,CSVVASTTEAFF
TRBJ2-5,NA,TRBV6-1,TRBD1,TGTGCCAGCCCGACAGGGGTGGGGGCCGAAGAGACCCAGTACTTC,CASPTGVGAEETQYF
TRBJ2-4,NA,TRBV10-1,NA,TGCGCCAGCAGTGAGGACAATCAAAACATTCAGTACTTC,CASSEDNQNIQYF
TRBJ2-7,NA,TRBV19,NA,TGTGCCAGTAGTATGCTAGGACTCGACGAGCAGTACTTC,CASSMLGLDEQYF
TRBJ2-1,NA,TRBV18,TRBD1,TGTGCCAGCTCACCCCGGGACAGGGTGGACTACAATGAGCAGTTCTTC,CASSPRDRVDYNEQFF
TRBJ1-1,once,TRBV19,NA,TGTGCCAGTAGTCAATTGGGGGGTCCGAACACTGAAGCTTTCTTT,CASSQLGGPNTEAFF
TRBJ2-1,NA,TRBV28,NA,TGTGCCAGCAGTTTGAGATTTGAGCAGTTCTTC,CASSLRFEQFF
TRBJ1-5,few,TRBV2,NA,TGTGCCAGCAGTGAAAGACGACCTCTTTGGCATTTT,CASSERRPLWHF
TRBJ1-2,few,TRBV28,NA,TGTGCCAGCAGTGTTTCAGGCCCATATGGCTACACCTTC,CASSVSGPYGYTF
TRBJ2-7,few,TRBV9,TRBD2,TGTGCCAGCAGCGTAGAGGCTAGCGGTAGGCACGAGCAGTACTTC,CASSVEASGRHEQYF
TRBJ1-2,NA,TRBV6-5,NA,TGTGCCAGCAGTTACAGGCCAGGGGATGGCTACACCTTC,CASSYRPGDGYTF
TRBJ1-2,NA,TRBV19,NA,TGTGCCAGTAGTATCCGGGTCCCTGCCAACTATGGCTACACCTTC,CASSIRVPANYGYTF
TRBJ1-2,NA,TRBV30,NA,TGTGCCTGGAGTGTAGGGGGAGCTAACTATGGCTACACCTTC,CAWSVGGANYGYTF
TRBJ2-1,NA,TRBV29-1,TRBD2,TGCAGCGTTGGCCGGATCGTAGCGGGAGGGCCCGGTGAGCAGTTCTTC,CSVGRIVAGGPGEQFF
TRBJ1-5,NA,TRBV6-6,NA,TGTGCCAGCACTCTTCGTAATAGCAATCAGCCCCAGCATTTT,CASTLRNSNQPQHF
TRBJ1-1,NA,TRBV27,NA,TGTGCCAGCAGTTTAAGAGGCGGATTGAACACTGAAGCTTTCTTT,CASSLRGGLNTEAFF
TRBJ1-5,NA,TRBV18,TRBD1,TGTGCCAGCTCCCGCGGGACAGGGGTTACCAATCAGCCCCAGCATTTT,CASSRGTGVTNQPQHF
TRBJ1-2,NA,TRBV6-5,NA,TGTGCCAGCAGTTTAGGTAGGGACGGCTCTACGGGCTACACCTTC,CASSLGRDGSTGYTF
TRBJ2-7,NA,TRBV29-1,TRBD2,TGCAGCGTTTTGGCGGGAGTCCCGTACGAGCAGTACTTC,CSVLAGVPYEQYF
TRBJ2-4,NA,TRBV5-1,NA,TGCGCCAGTTCCAGAGACCAGTCAGGAAACATTCAGTACTTC,CASSRDQSGNIQYF
TRBJ1-4,NA,TRBV6-5,NA,TGTGCCAGCAGTCCCACGGCCGGGGGCGGTCAAAAACTGTTTTTT,CASSPTAGGGQKLFF
TRBJ2-1,once,TRBV9,TRBD2,TGTGCCAGCAGCGTCCGGCTAGCGGGAGTGGATGAGCAGTTCTTC,CASSVRLAGVDEQFF
TRBJ1-1,NA,TRBV6-5,NA,TGTGCCAGCAGTTACGGGACCGCACGCACTGAAGCTTTCTTT,CASSYGTARTEAFF
TRBJ2-5,NA,TRBV5-1,TRBD1,TGCGCCAGCAGCCCTTGGACAGGGCGAGAGACCCAGTACTTC,CASSPWTGRETQYF
TRBJ1-2,few,TRBV30,NA,TGTGCCTGGGCAGAGTATGGCTACACCTTC,CAWAEYGYTF
TRBJ1-2,NA,TRBV30,TRBD1,TGTGCCTGGAGGGGACAGCTAGTCTATGGCTACACCTTC,CAWRGQLVYGYTF
TRBJ1-1,NA,TRBV27,NA,TGTGCCAGCAGTTCAATAAGGTACACTGAAGCTTTCTTT,CASSSIRYTEAFF
TRBJ1-3,NA,TRBV28,NA,TGTGCCAGCAGTGTCACTAGCTCTGGAAACACCATATATTTT,CASSVTSSGNTIYF
TRBJ2-7,NA,TRBV7-6,TRBD2,TGTGCCAGCAGCACCGAAGCGGGAGCGTCCTACGAGCAGTACTTC,CASSTEAGASYEQYF
TRBJ2-5,NA,TRBV11-2,NA,TGTGCCAGCAGCTTGCTCTCGACGAGGGAGACCCAGTACTTC,CASSLLSTRETQYF
TRBJ1-3,NA,TRBV19,NA,TGTGCCAGTAGTGGGCCGATGGGACACCGCACCTCTGGAAACACCATATATTTT,CASSGPMGHRTSGNTIYF
TRBJ2-5,NA,TRBV28,NA,TGTGCCAGCAGTAAGCTTTGGGAGACCCAGTACTTC,CASSKLWETQYF
TRBJ1-2,NA,TRBV6-1,NA,TGTGCCAGCAGTGAACAGGACACTAACTATGGCTACACCTTC,CASSEQDTNYGYTF
TRBJ1-2,NA,TRBV29-1,NA,TGCAGCGTTGAAGAACCTAACTATGGCTACACCTTC,CSVEEPNYGYTF
TRBJ2-7,once,TRBV5-4,TRBD1,TGCGCCAGCAGCTTGGGGACAGGGACCTCCTACGAGCAGTACTTC,CASSLGTGTSYEQYF
TRBJ1-2,NA,TRBV21-1,NA,TGTGCCAGAGACAGGTACTATGGCTACACCTTC,CARDRYYGYTF
TRBJ2-7,NA,TRBV28,NA,TGTGCCAGCAGTTCCTCCAGGGTTACGACTTACGAGCAGTACTTC,CASSSSRVTTYEQYF
TRBJ2-3,NA,TRBV19,NA,TGTGCCAGTAGTCCGGGGACAGATACGCAGTATTTT,CASSPGTDTQYF
TRBJ1-5,few,TRBV30,NA,TGTGCCTGGAGCGCTGAAGTCAGGAATCAGCCCCAGCATTTT,CAWSAEVRNQPQHF
TRBJ2-1,NA,TRBV11-2,NA,TGTGCCAGCAGCTTGCGCCCTTACAATGAGCAGTTCTTC,CASSLRPYNEQFF
TRBJ2-7,NA,TRBV6-6,NA,TGTGCCAGCAGCGGCGCGGTGTTCTACGAGCAGTACTTC,CASSGAVFYEQYF
TRBJ1-2,NA,TRBV7-9,TRBD1,TGTGCCAGCAGCCAGGGACAGGGACGGAATGGCTACACCTTC,CASSQGQGRNGYTF